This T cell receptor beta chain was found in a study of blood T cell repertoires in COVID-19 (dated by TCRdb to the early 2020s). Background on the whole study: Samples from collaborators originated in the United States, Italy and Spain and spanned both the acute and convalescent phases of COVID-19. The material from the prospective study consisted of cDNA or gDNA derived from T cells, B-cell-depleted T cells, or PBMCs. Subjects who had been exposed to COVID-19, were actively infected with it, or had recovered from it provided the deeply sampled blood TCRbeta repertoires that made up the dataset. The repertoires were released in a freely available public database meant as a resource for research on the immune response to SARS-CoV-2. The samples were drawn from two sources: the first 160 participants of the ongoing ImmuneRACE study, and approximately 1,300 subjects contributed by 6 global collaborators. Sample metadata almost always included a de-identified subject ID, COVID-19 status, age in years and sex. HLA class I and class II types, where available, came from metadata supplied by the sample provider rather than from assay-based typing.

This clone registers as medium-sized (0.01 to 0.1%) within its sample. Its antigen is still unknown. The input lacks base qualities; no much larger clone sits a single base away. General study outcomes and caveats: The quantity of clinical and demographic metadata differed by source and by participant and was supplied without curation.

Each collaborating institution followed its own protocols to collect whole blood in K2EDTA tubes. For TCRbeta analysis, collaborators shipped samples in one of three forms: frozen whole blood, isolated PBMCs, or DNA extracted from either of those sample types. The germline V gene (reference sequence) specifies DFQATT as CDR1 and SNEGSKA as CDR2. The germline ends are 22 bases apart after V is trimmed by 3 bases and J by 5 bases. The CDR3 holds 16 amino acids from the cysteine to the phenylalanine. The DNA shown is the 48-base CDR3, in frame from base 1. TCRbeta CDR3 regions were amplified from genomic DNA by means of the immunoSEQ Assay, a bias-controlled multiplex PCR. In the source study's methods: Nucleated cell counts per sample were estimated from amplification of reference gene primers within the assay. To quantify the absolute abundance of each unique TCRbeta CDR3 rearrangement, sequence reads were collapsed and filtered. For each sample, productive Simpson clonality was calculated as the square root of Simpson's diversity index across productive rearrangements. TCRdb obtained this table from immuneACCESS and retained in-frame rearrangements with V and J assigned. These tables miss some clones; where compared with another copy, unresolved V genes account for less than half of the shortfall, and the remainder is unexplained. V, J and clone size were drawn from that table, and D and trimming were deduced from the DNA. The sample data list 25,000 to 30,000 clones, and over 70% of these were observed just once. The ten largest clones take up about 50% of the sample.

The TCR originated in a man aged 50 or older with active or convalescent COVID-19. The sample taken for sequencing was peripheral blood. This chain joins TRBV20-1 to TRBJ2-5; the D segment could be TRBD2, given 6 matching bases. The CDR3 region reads CSASGGGSSGRETQYF. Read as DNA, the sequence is TGCAGTGCTAGTGGGGGAGGATCTTCGGGACGGGAGACCCAGTACTTC.